These T cell receptor beta chains were read from a single sample in a study of blood T cell repertoires in COVID-19. The repertoire was sequenced with immunoSEQ multiplex PCR; TCRdb's copy has only in-frame clones and lacks some. The sample yields fewer than 350,000 clones, about nine tenths seen once. Sequenced material: PBMCs or T cells enriched from blood (not recorded which). The origin of the receptors is a woman between 40 and 50 years old who had recovered from COVID-19. Both conserved end residues are part of each CDR3. D genes are given only for firm matches. Rows may omit the clone size; those that give it use once, few, many or a size class.

D,V,size,CDR3
-,TRBV28,-,CASSGRVEQFF
-,TRBV9,-,CASSPGTRETQYF
TRBD1,TRBV5-1,-,CASSTGGLSEKLFF
TRBD1,TRBV10-3,-,CAISGSGDSEAFF
-,TRBV27,-,CASSFTGRSSYNSPLHF
-,TRBV19,-,CASTNRGGGSNQPQHF
TRBD1,TRBV7-9,-,CASSLEDRGSNYGYTF
TRBD1,TRBV7-8,-,CASSKSPTGDYYGYTF
TRBD1,TRBV13,-,CASKVQGGNYGYTF
-,TRBV11-3,-,CASSLVGEENIQYF
-,TRBV13,-,CASSPPGAPGNTIYF
-,TRBV7-9,-,CASSLAGMGYEQYF
TRBD2,TRBV28,-,CASSSSGRWGTQYF
-,TRBV27,-,CASSLSGGRPQHF
-,TRBV28,-,CASSLSTGPYEQYF
-,TRBV6-5,many,CASRPLSDGADTQYF
-,TRBV11-3,-,CASVPPGAEETQYF
-,TRBV11-2,-,CASSYPGQNYEQYF